This entry lists 8 T cell receptor beta chains sequenced from one sample in a study of blood T cell repertoires in COVID-19. The table came from immunoSEQ multiplex PCR; TCRdb's copy has only in-frame clones and leaves some out. Altogether about 410,000 clones are present, around 90% being singletons, with the ten largest covering approximately 0.55%. The specimen was PBMCs or T cells enriched from blood (not recorded which). The receptors come from a man between 18 and 29 years old who had recovered from COVID-19.

The chain employs TRBV29-1 and TRBJ2-2, with TRBD2 matching 10 bases. Germline CDR1 SQVTM, CDR2 ANQGSEA. The CDR3 runs 15 residues. Unmatched junction bases numbered 8, after V lost 5 bases and J lost 5 bases. The DNA for the CDR3 is TGCAGCGTTAAACCAGCGGGAGGGCGAACCGGGGAGCTGTTTTTT. Protein product: CSVKPAGGRTGELFF.

This CDR3 reads CSASTGGGYGYTF. The CDR3 DNA follows: TGCAGTGCTAGTACGGGGGGCGGCTATGGCTACACCTTC. This chain uses TRBV20-1 with TRBJ1-2; maybe TRBD1 (6 bases). The CDR3 length is 13 residues. Germline CDR1 reads DFQATT; CDR2 reads SNEGSKA (reference sequence). V was cut by 3 bases and J by 4 bases, with 12 bases left in between.

This chain connects TRBV27 to TRBJ1-2; 7 bases are a match to TRBD1. J was trimmed by 4 bases and V by 6 bases; bases with no gene match: 2. The CDR3 spans 12 residues. From germline, CDR1 is MNHEY and CDR2 SMNVEV (reference sequence). The CDR3 here is CASRGGRYGYTF. In nucleotides, the CDR3 is TGTGCCAGCAGAGGGGGCCGCTATGGCTACACCTTC.

The chain carries TRBV7-9 and TRBJ1-2; 7 bases match TRBD1. The CDR3 extends over 15 amino acids. Germline CDR1 reads SEHNR; CDR2 reads FQNEAQ (reference sequence). Trimming cost V 1 base and J 5 bases; bases outside gene matches: 7. CDR3 sequence: CASSLGTGKFYGYTF. The CDR3 DNA is TGTGCCAGCAGCTTAGGGACAGGAAAATTTTATGGCTACACCTTC.

The chain carries TRBV25-1 and TRBJ1-2, with D unclear. Germline V lookup: CDR1 MGHDK, CDR2 SYGVNS. This CDR3 spans 13 amino acids. Trimming removed 4 bases at V and 3 bases at J, with 9 bases between. The CDR3 nucleotides are TGTGCCAGCAGTGGGTGGGGAGACTATGGCTACACCTTC. Residues: CASSGWGDYGYTF.

Regarding this clone: An end of the junction does not agree with germline; a read error may underlie this. CDR3: CASSLGGTSRDTQYF. The DNA for the CDR3 is TGTGCCAGCAGCCTCGGGGGGACTAGCAGAGATACGCAGTATTTT. The chain combines TRBV9 with TRBJ2-3; 9 nucleotides match TRBD2. The CDR3 consists of 15 residues. The germline V gene encodes CDR1 SGDLS and CDR2 YYNGEE.

The genes are TRBV19 and TRBJ1-2; 7 nucleotides align to TRBD1. The V gene end was trimmed by 3 bases and the J gene end by 8 bases; junction bases not matched to a gene: 15. The CDR3 spans 16 residues. From germline, CDR1 is LNHDA and CDR2 SQIVND (reference sequence). The CDR3 nucleotides read TGTGCCAGTAGTATCGGGGGACAGAACCTAGTAAACGGCTACACCTTC. Translation: CASSIGGQNLVNGYTF.

The V gene is TRBV5-4, the J gene TRBJ1-3; TRBD1 matches 9 bases. Per the germline V gene, CDR1 is SGHNT and CDR2 is YYREEE (reference sequence). The CDR3 contains 17 residues. V was pared by 4 bases and J by 0 bases, with 8 bases of the junction left unmatched. CDR3 sequence (DNA): TGTGCCAGCAGCATACTGCGACAGGGGGGCTCTGGAAACACCATATATTTT. Its protein is CASSILRQGGSGNTIYF.